This T cell receptor beta chain was retrieved from a study of CXCR3-negative and CXCR3-positive naive CD8 T cells. The libraries of TRB cDNA were constructed through 5' RACE using UMI labels. TCRdb reprocessed the 5' RACE reads; each CDR3 protein has one entry and no DNA is given. Its listing shows approximately 83,000 distinct CDR3 sequences. CDR1 is PRHDT, CDR2 FYEKMQ, per germline (reference sequence). The CDR3 has 14 amino acids. The chain employs TRBV13 and TRBJ1-2. Material for sequencing was naive CXCR3- CD8+ T cells from blood. Stated subset: CD45RO-CCR7+CD27+CD95- naive CD8+ T cells lacking CXCR3 (TNR3-). The sequence came from a human donor in good health. Some clones in this sample may be carry-over from other donors' samples. CDR3 loop: CASSLRGSSYGYTF.